Shown below are 30 T cell receptor beta chains from a single sample sequenced in a study of Ad26.COV2.S vaccination and SARS-CoV-2 variants. Assay: immunoSEQ multiplex PCR; the TCRdb copy retains only in-frame clones and omits some. The sample contains hundreds of thousands of clones, 89% of which appear only once. Treatment: roughly 18 received Ad26.COV2.S at low or high dose, single or two shots; about 5 received placebo; per-sample allocation not given. Sampling was done on day 63 after the first vaccine or placebo injection. This specimen was peripheral blood, taken in a trial of Ad26.COV2.S vaccine versus placebo. The receptor source for this set is a person between 18 and 65 years old who received the Ad26.COV2.S COVID-19 vaccine or a placebo.

V and J are TRBV30 and TRBJ2-5; 9 bases are shared with TRBD1. CDR1 and CDR2 from the germline V gene are GTSNPN and SVGIG (reference sequence). The CDR3 loop spans 14 amino acids. Trimming took 2 bases from V and 4 from J; bases not matched to a gene: 5. The CDR3 DNA reads as TGTGCCTGGAGTCAACAGGGGGCGAGAGAGACCCAGTACTTC. It is translated as CAWSQQGARETQYF.

CDR3 region: CASTSRNQPQHF. The CDR3 DNA is TGTGCCAGCACTTCCAGGAATCAGCCCCAGCATTTT. The chain joins TRBV12-3 or TRBV12-4 to TRBJ1-5; D gene unclear. The CDR3 contains 12 residues. Trimming left V 7 bases short and J 4 bases short, with 8 bases between.

V gene TRBV11-2 combines with J gene TRBJ2-7; TRBD1 might be the D (6 bases). The germline V gene has CDR1 SGHAT and CDR2 FQNNGV. This CDR3 spans 13 amino acids. Trimming shortened V by 4 bases and J by 3 bases, and 10 bases separated the two germline ends. In DNA, the CDR3 is TGTGCCAGCAGCTCACAGGGAATCTACGAGCAGTACTTC. The encoded protein is CASSSQGIYEQYF.

The rearrangement uses TRBV5-4 and TRBJ2-3, with D perhaps TRBD1 (6 bases). V shed 4 bases and J shed 4 bases, with 19 bases lying between them. Germline V gene lookup returns CDR1 SGHNT and CDR2 YYREEE (reference sequence). The CDR3 is 16 residues long. CDR3 sequence reads: CASSLGAGRRPDTQYF. DNA of the CDR3: TGTGCCAGCAGCCTGGGGGCTGGGCGGCGGCCAGATACGCAGTATTTT. The full variable domain, completed using reference TRBV5-4 and TRBJ2-3, is ETGVTQSPTHLIKTRGQQVTLRCSSQSGHNTVSWYQQALGQGPQFIFQYYREEENGRGNFPPRFSGLQFPNYSSELNVNALELDDSALYLCASSLGAGRRPDTQYFGPGTRLTVL.

This clone has only one observation. This chain connects TRBV5-6 to TRBJ2-2, with D possibly being TRBD2 (6 bases). The V gene lost 4 bases and the J gene lost 2 bases, with 18 bases spanning the gap. CDR3 length equals 17 residues. Germline CDR1 and CDR2: SGHDT and YYEEEE. Here the CDR3 DNA reads TGTGCCAGCAGCCGGGGCATCGGGGGAATAAACACCGGGGAGCTGTTTTTT. It yields the protein CASSRGIGGINTGELFF. Full variable domain (outside the CDR3, taken from reference TRBV5-6 and TRBJ2-2): DAGVTQSPTHLIKTRGQQVTLRCSPKSGHDTVSWYQQALGQGPQFIFQYYEEEERQRGNFPDRFSGHQFPNYSSELNVNALLLGDSALYLCASSRGIGGINTGELFFGEGSRLTVL.

This clone has only one observation. The chain joins TRBV6-5 to TRBJ2-7, with a possible D match to TRBD1 (5 bases). Trimming removed 8 bases at V and 2 bases at J, with 19 bases between. Germline V gives CDR1 MNHEY, CDR2 SVGAGI. The CDR3 is 15 residues long. Here the CDR3 DNA reads TGTGCCAGCGGACAAGGATGGGCAGTCACCTACGAGCAGTACTTC. Translated: CASGQGWAVTYEQYF.

This sequence joins TRBV19 and TRBJ1-6; 9 bases agree with TRBD1. CDR1 and CDR2 from the germline V gene are LNHDA and SQIVND (reference sequence). CDR3 size: 14 residues. V shed 8 bases and J 9 bases; nucleotides not matched to a gene: 8. CDR3 DNA sequence: TGTGCCAGTCGCGACCGGGACAGGGCTTCACCCCTCCACTTT. Translating gives CASRDRDRASPLHF. Drawing the rest from reference TRBV19 and TRBJ1-6, the complete variable domain is DGGITQSPKYLFRKEGQNVTLSCEQNLNHDAMYWYRQDPGQGLRLIYYSQIVNDFQKGDIAEGYSVSREKKESFPLTVTSAQKNPTAFYLCASRDRDRASPLHFGNGTRLTVT.

The chain recombines TRBV2 with TRBJ2-3, with D hard to call. The germline V gene has CDR1 SNHLY and CDR2 FYNNEI. Trimming removed 3 bases at V and 4 bases at J, with 8 bases between. The CDR3 has 13 residues. The CDR3 reads CASSDAYPDTQYF. CDR3 in DNA: TGTGCCAGCAGTGACGCGTACCCAGATACGCAGTATTTT.

This rearrangement joins TRBV24-1 to TRBJ2-1, with 8 bases aligning to TRBD2. The trim removed 5 bases at V and 3 bases at J, leaving 5 bases unmatched. Germline CDR1 reads KGHDR; CDR2 reads SFDVKD. The CDR3 has 15 amino acids. This CDR3 is CATSAGREGYNEQFF. In DNA form, the CDR3 reads TGTGCCACCAGTGCCGGGAGGGAGGGCTACAATGAGCAGTTCTTC.

The chain is built from TRBV30 and TRBJ2-7; D perhaps matches TRBD2 (5 bases). CDR3 size: 13 residues. Trimming cost V 8 bases and J 6 bases, with 20 bases left between them. CDR1 is GTSNPN and CDR2 is SVGIG in the germline V gene (reference sequence). The CDR3 region is CAQSDRGSGEQYF. The CDR3 coding sequence is TGTGCCCAAAGTGATAGAGGGTCCGGCGAGCAGTACTTC.

The V gene is TRBV6-5, the J gene TRBJ1-2; tentatively, D is TRBD1 (5 bases). Germline values: CDR1 MNHEY, CDR2 SVGAGI. V was cut by 6 bases and J by 5 bases, with 16 bases left in between. This CDR3 has 14 amino acids. CDR3 residues: CASRKSGTYYGYTF. As DNA, the CDR3 is TGTGCCAGCAGGAAAAGTGGGACTTATTATGGCTACACCTTC.

This chain links TRBV24-1 with TRBJ1-1; 7 positions agree with TRBD1. Germline values: CDR1 KGHDR, CDR2 SFDVKD. V was pared by 3 bases and J by 5 bases, with 11 bases of the junction left unmatched. The CDR3 sequence is 16 residues long. As DNA, the CDR3 is TGTGCCACCAGTGATCCCCGACAGGGAAGCGGGACTGAAGCTTTCTTT. This encodes CATSDPRQGSGTEAFF.

This rearrangement joins TRBV4-3 to TRBJ1-4, with a weak D call TRBD1 (6 bases). Germline loops: CDR1 LGHNA, CDR2 YSLEER. CDR3 length: 16 residues. The V end lost 0 bases, the J end lost 6 bases, and 14 bases lay between the germline ends. CDR3 sequence: CASSQDGGTRDEKLFF. The CDR3 DNA is TGCGCCAGCAGCCAAGATGGCGGGACACGCGATGAAAAACTGTTTTTT.

CDR3 DNA sequence: TGCAGCGTCGGGACTAGCGGGAGTGGCACAGATACGCAGTATTTT. Protein sequence: CSVGTSGSGTDTQYF. The chain carries TRBV29-1 and TRBJ2-3; 14 bases align to TRBD2. Trimming cost V 6 bases and J 1 base; bases outside gene matches: 3. Per germline, CDR1 SQVTM and CDR2 ANQGSEA. This CDR3 comprises 15 residues.

The chain links TRBV30 to TRBJ1-3, with D uncertain. V gave up 0 bases and J gave up 2 bases, with 8 bases separating them. The CDR3 runs to 14 residues. CDR1 and CDR2 (germline): GTSNPN, SVGIG (reference sequence). CDR3 region: CAWSVGGAGNTIYF. CDR3 nucleotides: TGTGCCTGGAGTGTTGGCGGAGCTGGAAACACCATATATTTT.

This clone was found a few times. This chain uses TRBV19 with TRBJ1-2; D not certain. Germline loops: CDR1 LNHDA, CDR2 SQIVND (reference sequence). Trimming removed 8 bases from V and 3 bases from J, with 10 bases in between. The CDR3 totals 12 residues. The CDR3, as DNA: TGTGCCAGTTCCCCTAGAGACTATGGCTACACCTTC. Translating gives CASSPRDYGYTF.

The rearrangement uses TRBV4-2 and TRBJ2-7, with 10 bases identical to TRBD1. This CDR3 spans 16 amino acids. Germline V CDR1 and CDR2: LGHNA, YNFKEQ. After removal of 0 bases from V and 3 bases from J, the junction contained 5 bases not matched to a gene. The CDR3 DNA sequence: TGTGCCAGCAGCCAAGATCGGGGACAGGGGCTCTACGAGCAGTACTTC. Its protein product is CASSQDRGQGLYEQYF.

The V call is TRBV5-4, the J call TRBJ1-2; D gene ambiguous. The CDR3 is 13 amino acids. V was cut by 2 bases and J by 5 bases, with 10 bases left in between. CDR1 and CDR2 (germline): SGHNT, YYREEE (reference sequence). CDR3 bases: TGTGCCAGCAGCTTTACCTCGAGTTATGGCTACACCTTC. The encoded protein is CASSFTSSYGYTF.

The chain combines TRBV6-5 with TRBJ1-6, with unresolved D. Trimming shortened V by 5 bases and J by 6 bases, and 5 bases separated the two germline ends. Germline CDR1 is MNHEY and CDR2 is SVGAGI. The CDR3 consists of 12 residues. The CDR3 sequence: CASSLANSPLHF. Written as DNA, the CDR3 is TGTGCCAGCAGTCTGGCTAATTCACCCCTCCACTTT.

V usage is TRBV11-2 and J usage is TRBJ2-2; maybe TRBD2 (6 bases). The CDR3 has 14 amino acids. The germline V and J ends were trimmed by 5 bases and 3 bases, with 10 bases remaining between them. Germline-derived CDR1 and CDR2 are SGHAT and FQNNGV. The CDR3 loop reads CASSKGLYTGELFF. The CDR3 DNA reads TGTGCCAGCAGCAAGGGACTTTACACCGGGGAGCTGTTTTTT. Full variable domain (remainder filled in from reference TRBV11-2 and TRBJ2-2): EAGVAQSPRYKIIEKRQSVAFWCNPISGHATLYWYQQILGQGPKLLIQFQNNGVVDDSQLPKDRFSAERLKGVDSTLKIQPAKLEDSAVYLCASSKGLYTGELFFGEGSRLTVL.

This chain connects TRBV12-5 to TRBJ2-7; D is ambiguous. The ends were cut back, 2 bases at V and 4 bases at J, with 6 bases in the middle. Per germline, CDR1 LGHNT and CDR2 FRNRAP. The CDR3 length is 12 residues. For the CDR3, the DNA is TGTGCTAGTGGTTTGTTGGGGTACGAGCAGTACTTC. Protein product: CASGLLGYEQYF.

This clone is a singleton in its sample. J is TRBJ2-4 and V is TRBV11-2; D is possibly TRBD2 (6 bases). V lost 5 bases, J lost 5 bases, and 13 bases lay in between. The CDR3 runs to 14 residues. The germline V gene encodes CDR1 SGHAT and CDR2 FQNNGV. The CDR3 nucleotides read TGTGCCAGCAGCATGACTAGTTTCGAAAACATTCAGTACTTC. Its translation is CASSMTSFENIQYF.

J is TRBJ1-1 and V is TRBV3-1 (or the pseudogene TRBV3-2), with no clear D. This CDR3 is 18 amino acids long. Germline CDR1 is LGHDT and CDR2 is YNNKEL (reference sequence). The V and J ends lost 3 bases and 0 bases respectively, with 20 bases between them. CDR3 coding DNA: TGTGCCAGCAGCCATCGGAGGCCGTCCGGTTTTATGAACACTGAAGCTTTCTTT. Translation gives CASSHRRPSGFMNTEAFF.

This rearrangement joins TRBV7-3 to TRBJ1-1; tentatively, D is TRBD1 (5 bases). The CDR3 spans 14 residues. CDR1 is SGHTA and CDR2 is FQGTGA in the germline V gene. The V and J ends lost 2 bases and 0 bases respectively, with 7 bases between them. The CDR3 region is CASSLRGMNTEAFF. DNA of the CDR3: TGTGCCAGCAGCTTACGGGGGATGAACACTGAAGCTTTCTTT.

The chain carries TRBV15 and TRBJ1-2; D gene ambiguous. CDR1 and CDR2 from the germline V gene are LNHNV and YYDKDF (reference sequence). The CDR3 extends over 12 amino acids. V was cut by 2 bases and J by 7 bases, with 8 bases left in between. This CDR3 is CATSRPLSGYTF. Written as DNA, the CDR3 is TGTGCCACCAGCAGACCACTGAGTGGCTACACCTTC.

The rearrangement joins TRBV4-3 to TRBJ2-7; 13 bases agree with TRBD2. The CDR3 loop spans 15 amino acids. V was clipped by 4 bases and J by 3 bases; unmatched bases: 3. CDR1 is LGHNA, CDR2 YSLEER, per germline. Written as DNA, the CDR3 is TGCGCCAGCAGCCCGGGACTAGCGGGGAACTACGAGCAGTACTTC. Translating it yields CASSPGLAGNYEQYF.

The rearrangement links TRBV9 to TRBJ2-2, with no clear D. Trimming shortened V by 5 bases and J by 2 bases, and 4 bases separated the two germline ends. Germline V gives CDR1 SGDLS, CDR2 YYNGEE. There are 12 residues in the CDR3. The CDR3 loop reads CASSDNTGELFF. The CDR3 DNA reads TGTGCCAGCAGTGATAACACCGGGGAGCTGTTTTTT.

This clone was recorded only once. This rearrangement joins TRBV12-3 or TRBV12-4 to TRBJ1-1; TRBD1 might be the D (5 bases). The CDR3 has 13 amino acids. V was cut by 6 bases and J by 4 bases, with 12 bases left in between. The CDR3 nucleotides are TGTGCCAGCAGGGGGCCCGGGGTCACTGAAGCTTTCTTT. Amino acids: CASRGPGVTEAFF.

J is TRBJ2-2 and V is TRBV9; the D gene could be TRBD1 or TRBD2 (5 bases each). Germline V CDR1 and CDR2: SGDLS, YYNGEE. This CDR3 is built from 14 residues. The V end lost 4 bases, the J end lost 6 bases, and 13 bases lay between the germline ends. CDR3 in DNA: TGTGCCAGCAGCAGAGGGGTGGCAGCCGGGGAGCTGTTTTTT. Protein sequence: CASSRGVAAGELFF.

In this sample, this clone turned up once. This rearrangement joins TRBV10-3 to TRBJ2-7, with D tentatively TRBD2 (6 bases). The CDR3 runs 14 residues. The V end was cut by 7 bases, the J end by 4 bases, with 17 bases between. The germline gives CDR1 ENHRY, CDR2 SYGVKD. The CDR3 loop is CAITKGQEGYEQYF. The CDR3 DNA is TGTGCCATCACGAAGGGGCAGGAGGGTTACGAGCAGTACTTC.